The 16 T cell receptor beta chains in this list originate from one sample, sequenced in a study of technical replicates of blood from a few donors. TCRdb keeps only in-frame clones here, not all; method: immunoSEQ multiplex PCR. The sample lists 70,000 to 80,000 clones, 90% to 95% occurring once. The sample comprised T cells isolated from PBMCs. The receptor set was obtained from a human donor in good health. Some clones in this sample may be carry-over from other donors' samples.

This clone has more than one count but fewer than ten. The sample has other DNA sequences that encode this CDR3 too. The V gene is TRBV7-9, the J gene TRBJ1-1; D may be TRBD1 (6 bases). Trimming shortened V by 2 bases and J by 0 bases, and 7 bases separated the two germline ends. CDR1 is SEHNR, CDR2 FQNEAQ, per germline (reference sequence). CDR3 length: 14 residues. Here the CDR3 DNA reads TGTGCCAGCAGCTTACAGGGGATGAACACTGAAGCTTTCTTT. Residues: CASSLQGMNTEAFF.

The chain couples TRBV7-9 to TRBJ2-3; D is possibly TRBD2 (5 bases). Germline-derived CDR1 and CDR2 are SEHNR and FQNEAQ (reference sequence). The CDR3 runs 14 residues. V gave up 5 bases and J gave up 5 bases, with 14 bases separating them. This CDR3 reads CASSPPAAGDTQYF. Here the CDR3 DNA reads TGTGCCAGCAGCCCTCCAGCGGCGGGAGATACGCAGTATTTT.

Written as DNA, the CDR3 is TGTGCCAGCAGCTCACGACTTGGGAGCGGTGATACGCAGTATTTT. Its protein is CASSSRLGSGDTQYF. V is TRBV7-2 and J is TRBJ2-3; a weak D match, TRBD2 (5 bases). CDR3 length equals 15 residues. The germline CDR1 and CDR2 sequences are SGHTA and FQGNSA. The V gene lost 4 bases and the J gene lost 6 bases, with 17 bases spanning the gap. Looking up the rest from reference TRBV7-2 and TRBJ2-3 gives the full variable domain: GAGVSQSPSNKVTEKGKDVELRCDPISGHTALYWYRQSLGQGLEFLIYFQGNSAPDKSGLPSDRFSAERTGGSVSTLTIQRTQQEDSAVYLCASSSRLGSGDTQYFGPGTRLTVL.

The V gene is TRBV11-3, the J gene TRBJ1-6; 7 positions agree with TRBD1. The V gene's germline CDR1 is SGHNT and CDR2 YENEEA. This CDR3 spans 15 amino acids. Trimming cost V 4 bases and J 7 bases; bases outside gene matches: 7. The CDR3 sequence: CASSSPGTENSPLHF. CDR3 bases: TGTGCCAGCAGCTCTCCCGGGACAGAAAATTCACCCCTCCACTTT.

CDR3 loop: CASSYRQGVEAKNIQYF. The DNA for the CDR3 is TGTGCCAGTAGTTACCGACAGGGTGTGGAAGCCAAAAACATTCAGTACTTC. This chain joins TRBV19 and TRBJ2-4; 7 bases align to TRBD1. Germline trimming cut 5 bases from V and 0 bases from J; bases unmatched to any gene: 10. Germline assignment: CDR1 LNHDA and CDR2 SQIVND (reference sequence). The CDR3 covers 17 residues.

CDR3 nucleotides: TGCGCCAGCAGCCAAGATTGGTTTCGGCTAGCGGGAGGGAACACCGGGGAGCTGTTTTTT. This gives the protein CASSQDWFRLAGGNTGELFF. The chain combines TRBV4-1 with TRBJ2-2; the match to TRBD2 covers 11 bases. This CDR3 is built from 20 residues. V shed 0 bases and J 1 base; nucleotides not matched to a gene: 10. The germline V gene has CDR1 MGHRA and CDR2 YSYEKL.

This chain joins TRBV11-3 and TRBJ1-4, with D perhaps matching TRBD1 (5 bases). V lost 2 bases and J lost 4, with 11 bases in between. Germline V CDR1 and CDR2: SGHNT, YENEEA. The length of the CDR3 is 15 residues. The CDR3 here is CASSLRGGSNEKLFF. DNA for the CDR3: TGTGCCAGCAGCTTACGGGGGGGGAGTAATGAAAAACTGTTTTTT.

V and J are TRBV6-6 and TRBJ1-5; D uncertain. CDR3 length: 15 residues. Trimming took 7 bases from V and 1 from J, leaving 14 bases between them. Germline lookup yields CDR1 MNHNY and CDR2 SVGAGI (reference sequence). CDR3 residues: CASTLTDSSNQPQHF. Written as DNA, the CDR3 is TGTGCCAGCACCCTAACCGACTCGAGCAATCAGCCCCAGCATTTT.

The chain has TRBV25-1 and TRBJ1-2, with D maybe TRBD1 (5 bases). This CDR3 has 11 amino acids. With 10 bases removed from V and 6 bases from J, the gap between germline ends came to 12 bases. Germline values: CDR1 MGHDK, CDR2 SYGVNS. CDR3 residues: CATTGVDGYTF. CDR3 DNA sequence: TGTGCCACCACAGGAGTCGATGGCTACACCTTC.

This chain uses TRBV19 with TRBJ1-1; 9 bases fit TRBD1. V was pared by 5 bases and J by 9 bases, with 4 bases of the junction left unmatched. Germline V gene lookup returns CDR1 LNHDA and CDR2 SQIVND (reference sequence). This CDR3 comprises 12 residues. As DNA, the CDR3 is TGTGCCAGTAGTCCACAGGGGGCGAAAGCTTTCTTT. Its protein is CASSPQGAKAFF.

The chain recombines TRBV7-2 with TRBJ1-1; D remains unclear. The CDR3 contains 13 residues. The V end was cut by 1 base, the J end by 11 bases, with 14 bases between. Germline V gives CDR1 SGHTA, CDR2 FQGNSA. The DNA of the CDR3 is TGTGCCAGCAGCTTAGGCGAGAGACTGCGCGCTTTCTTT. This encodes CASSLGERLRAFF. Based on the CDR3 plus reference TRBV7-2 and TRBJ1-1, the full variable domain is GAGVSQSPSNKVTEKGKDVELRCDPISGHTALYWYRQSLGQGLEFLIYFQGNSAPDKSGLPSDRFSAERTGGSVSTLTIQRTQQEDSAVYLCASSLGERLRAFFGQGTRLTVV.

The rearrangement uses TRBV5-1 and TRBJ2-7, with 9 bases aligning to TRBD2. The CDR3 sequence is 13 residues long. The V segment lost 4 bases and the J segment 5 bases; nucleotides outside the gene matches: 4. Per the germline V gene, CDR1 is SGHRS and CDR2 is YFSETQ. The CDR3 protein is CASSQIAGDEQYF. The CDR3, as DNA: TGCGCCAGCAGCCAAATAGCGGGAGACGAGCAGTACTTC.

This clone was seen a few times. V and J are TRBV30 and TRBJ2-5; D is uncertain. The CDR3 loop spans 14 amino acids. With 4 bases removed from V and 1 base from J, the gap between germline ends came to 13 bases. The germline gives CDR1 GTSNPN, CDR2 SVGIG (reference sequence). The CDR3 reads CAWMGQITQETQYF. Here the CDR3 DNA reads TGTGCCTGGATGGGCCAGATAACCCAAGAGACCCAGTACTTC. Drawing the rest from reference TRBV30 and TRBJ2-5, the complete variable domain is SQTIHQWPATLVQPVGSPLSLECTVEGTSNPNLYWYRQAAGRGLQLLFYSVGIGQISSEVPQNLSASRPQDRQFILSSKKLLLSDSGFYLCAWMGQITQETQYFGPGTRLLVL.

The rearrangement joins TRBV7-8 to TRBJ2-5; the match to TRBD2 covers 14 bases. This CDR3 spans 16 amino acids. Germline CDR1 is SGHVS and CDR2 is FQNEAQ. After removal of 6 bases from V and 5 bases from J, the junction contained 8 bases not matched to a gene. The DNA of the CDR3 is TGTGCCAGCAGGGGGACTAGCGGGAGCTATGGGGAGACCCAGTACTTC. Translation gives CASRGTSGSYGETQYF.

The chain couples TRBV2 to TRBJ1-2, with D possibly TRBD1 on 5 matching bases. CDR1 and CDR2 (germline): SNHLY, FYNNEI. V was trimmed by 4 bases and J by 5 bases, leaving 11 bases between them. The CDR3 consists of 13 residues. For the CDR3, the DNA is TGTGCCAGCAGTGGATCAGGGATTTATGGCTACACCTTC. Amino acid sequence: CASSGSGIYGYTF.

This chain uses TRBV5-1 with TRBJ2-2, with a possible D match to TRBD2 (5 bases). V lost 2 bases and J lost 2, with 16 bases in between. The CDR3 runs to 17 residues. Per the germline V gene, CDR1 is SGHRS and CDR2 is YFSETQ. The DNA for the CDR3 is TGCGCCAGCAGCTTACTCGGCAGACTACTCAACACCGGGGAGCTGTTTTTT. It yields the protein CASSLLGRLLNTGELFF. Looking up the rest from reference TRBV5-1 and TRBJ2-2 gives the full variable domain: KAGVTQTPRYLIKTRGQQVTLSCSPISGHRSVSWYQQTPGQGLQFLFEYFSETQRNKGNFPGRFSGRQFSNSRSEMNVSTLELGDSALYLCASSLLGRLLNTGELFFGEGSRLTVL.